These 25 T cell receptor beta chains came from one sample sequenced in a study of identical twins (dated by TCRdb to about 2016). Library creation used 5' RACE. TCRdb names Illumina HiSeq 2000 as the instrument used. TCRdb passed the public sequencing reads through fastp at Q25 and MiXCR, retaining productive beta sequences. Duplicate CDR3 protein sequences are folded into a single record with the most common DNA and genes. Across this sample there are about 280,000 distinct CDR3 sequences, with around 8.8% seen only once. Clones ranked in the top ten supply 2.1% of the sample. The same sample was also studied in work on yellow fever vaccine responses in identical twins.

The sample comprised memory (CD45RO+) T cells sorted from blood. Explained via the paper, the cell subset or site label denotes: CD45RO+ enriched T cells. These receptors came from a woman aged 18-35 years in good health.

The sample holds a few counts of this clonotype. The chain uses TRBV3-1 and TRBJ2-5, with D possibly called TRBD1 or TRBD2 (5 bases each). CDR1 and CDR2 (germline): LGHDT, YNNKEL (reference sequence). V was cut by 8 bases and J by 2 bases, with 15 bases left in between. This CDR3 contains 14 residues. CDR3 loop: CASRKGTEQETQYF. The DNA of the CDR3 is TGTGCCAGCCGAAAGGGGACGGAACAAGAGACCCAGTACTTC.

This chain links TRBV7-3 with TRBJ2-2, with a possible D match to TRBD1 (6 bases). V was pared by 1 base and J by 4 bases, with 13 bases between. Germline-derived CDR1 and CDR2 are SGHTA and FQGTGA. CDR3 length: 16 amino acids. The CDR3 loop reads CASSLMGASGTGELFF. As DNA, the CDR3 is TGTGCCAGCAGCTTAATGGGGGCATCGGGCACCGGGGAGCTGTTTTTT.

This clonotype was detected a few times. The chain is built from TRBV27 and TRBJ1-6, with D maybe TRBD1 (6 bases). Looked up from germline, CDR1 is MNHEY and CDR2 is SMNVEV (reference sequence). The CDR3 spans 15 residues. V was clipped by 7 bases and J by 9 bases, with 19 bases between them. CDR3 bases: TGTGCCAGCACCGGGGAGGGGGGGAGCGGTTCACCCCTCCACTTT. As protein: CASTGEGGSGSPLHF.

The gene calls are TRBV7-8 and TRBJ2-1, with D hard to call. This CDR3 is 15 amino acids long. CDR1 SGHVS and CDR2 FQNEAQ come from the germline V gene. Trimming pared 1 base from V and 7 bases from J, leaving 14 bases between. The CDR3 loop reads CASSLGEARWNEQFF. The CDR3 DNA reads as TGTGCCAGCAGCTTAGGCGAGGCAAGATGGAATGAGCAGTTCTTC.

Comments on this clonotype: The CDR3 end shows no conserved phenylalanine or tryptophan, and so a read error is likely. V and J are TRBV6-1 and TRBJ2-1; no definite D call. V was pared by 5 bases and J by 3 bases, with 11 bases between. Germline V lookup: CDR1 MNHNS, CDR2 SASEGT. The CDR3 is made up of 14 amino acids. Here the CDR3 DNA reads TGTGCCAGCAGTCTGAGCAAAAACTACAATGAGCAGTTCTCC. Protein: CASSLSKNYNEQFS.

This chain joins TRBV20-1 and TRBJ2-7; weak D call: TRBD2 (6 bases). Trimming removed 5 bases from V and 6 bases from J, with 20 bases in between. The CDR3 length is 14 residues. Germline V gene sequence: CDR1 DFQATT, CDR2 SNEGSKA (reference sequence). The DNA of the CDR3 is TGCAGTGCTTTTAAGGGGCACTACGGGGGCGAGCAGTACGTC. Residues: CSAFKGHYGGEQYV.

Many counts were recorded for this clonotype. The chain employs TRBV29-1 and TRBJ2-1, with no clear D. Germline V lookup: CDR1 SQVTM, CDR2 ANQGSEA. The CDR3 spans 14 residues. Trimming shortened V by 4 bases and J by 0 bases, and 10 bases separated the two germline ends. This CDR3 is CSVVPYNSYNEQFF. CDR3 in DNA: TGCAGCGTTGTACCCTACAACTCCTACAATGAGCAGTTCTTC.

This clonotype was counted ten times or more. This chain joins TRBV5-6 and TRBJ1-2; a possible D gene is TRBD1 (6 bases). Trimming removed 6 bases at V and 3 bases at J, with 15 bases between. Germline lookup yields CDR1 SGHDT and CDR2 YYEEEE. The CDR3 is 14 amino acids. CDR3 residues: CASTLSGADYGYTF. CDR3 sequence (DNA): TGTGCCAGCACCCTATCAGGGGCCGACTATGGCTACACCTTC.

This clonotype was observed a handful of times. The chain is built from TRBV6-1 and TRBJ2-2; D is unclear. Trimming removed 1 base at V and 7 bases at J, with 10 bases between. The V gene's germline CDR1 is MNHNS and CDR2 SASEGT. The length of the CDR3 is 14 residues. CDR3 region: CASSEVRVVGELFF. CDR3 DNA sequence: TGTGCCAGCAGTGAAGTAAGAGTGGTCGGGGAGCTGTTTTTT.

This clonotype appeared many times. The gene calls are TRBV12-3 or TRBV12-4 and TRBJ2-1; 10 positions match TRBD2. J was trimmed by 6 bases and V by 7 bases; bases with no gene match: 6. This CDR3 region has 14 residues. The CDR3 DNA reads as TGTGCCAGCATTCCTGGACTAGCGGCCAATGAGCAGTTCTTC. Protein product: CASIPGLAANEQFF.

This clonotype was picked up a small number of times. V is TRBV28 and J is TRBJ2-7; 8 nucleotides align to TRBD1. The CDR3 covers 16 residues. Germline V lookup: CDR1 MDHEN, CDR2 SYDVKM. V was pared by 1 base and J by 11 bases, with 16 bases of the junction left unmatched. The DNA of the CDR3 is TGTGCCAGCAGTTTATCCCCCGAGCCGGTGCAGGGGGCAGAGTACGTC. This encodes CASSLSPEPVQGAEYV.

In its sample, this clonotype was seen a few times. The rearrangement uses TRBV7-7 and TRBJ2-2, with TRBD2 matching 8 bases. Germline CDR1 is SSHAT and CDR2 is FNYEAQ (reference sequence). The CDR3 spans 17 residues. V was pared by 5 bases and J by 2 bases, with 10 bases of the junction left unmatched. The CDR3 nucleotides read TGTGCCAGCAGCCCAAGGGGAAGCGGGAGTAACACCGGGGAGCTGTTTTTT. It yields the protein CASSPRGSGSNTGELFF.

Only a few counts were recorded for this clonotype. The chain couples TRBV3-1 to TRBJ1-1; D not resolved. Germline V gene data show CDR1 as LGHDT and CDR2 as YNNKEL (reference sequence). This CDR3 is built from 13 residues. V was shortened by 5 bases and J by 0 bases, with 7 bases between the two germline ends. DNA of the CDR3: TGTGCCAGCAGCAAAAAGATGAACACTGAAGCTTTCTTT. This translates into CASSKKMNTEAFF. Complete variable domain (other parts from reference TRBV3-1 and TRBJ1-1): DTAVSQTPKYLVTQMGNDKSIKCEQNLGHDTMYWYKQDSKKFLKIMFSYNNKELIINETVPNRFSPKSPDKAHLNLHINSLELGDSAVYFCASSKKMNTEAFFGQGTRLTVV.

The table lists this clonotype with a few counts. V gene TRBV7-3 combines with J gene TRBJ2-7; D is unclear. CDR3 size: 13 residues. V lost 4 bases, J lost 7 bases, and 14 bases lay in between. CDR1 and CDR2 from the germline V gene are SGHTA and FQGTGA. The CDR3 DNA is TGTGCCAGCAGCTCCTCAAGGGATGGGGAGCAGTACTTC. It translates to CASSSSRDGEQYF. Full variable domain (remainder filled in from reference TRBV7-3 and TRBJ2-7): GAGVSQTPSNKVTEKGKYVELRCDPISGHTALYWYRQSLGQGPEFLIYFQGTGAADDSGLPNDRFFAVRPEGSVSTLKIQRTERGDSAVYLCASSSSRDGEQYFGPGTRLTVT.

About this clonotype: A much larger clone differs by one base, so this may be a read error. The chain couples TRBV20-1 to TRBJ2-1; the match to TRBD2 covers 16 bases. There are 16 residues in the CDR3. CDR1 is DFQATT, CDR2 SNEGSKA, per germline (reference sequence). CDR3 DNA sequence: TGCTGTGTTGGGACTAGCGGGAGGGCCCCCTACAATGAGCAGTTCTTC. It specifies CCVGTSGRAPYNEQFF.

The table lists this clonotype with many counts. The chain has TRBV7-9 and TRBJ2-2; TRBD1 aligns across 7 bases. V shed 5 bases and J 4 bases; nucleotides not matched to a gene: 4. Germline V gives CDR1 SEHNR, CDR2 FQNEAQ (reference sequence). There are 14 residues in the CDR3. CDR3 residues: CASSPGTATGELFF. The CDR3 DNA follows: TGTGCCAGCAGCCCAGGGACAGCCACCGGGGAGCTGTTTTTT. Complete variable domain (other parts from reference TRBV7-9 and TRBJ2-2): DTGVSQNPRHKITKRGQNVTFRCDPISEHNRLYWYRQTLGQGPEFLTYFQNEAQLEKSRLLSDRFSAERPKGSFSTLEIQRTEQGDSAMYLCASSPGTATGELFFGEGSRLTVL.

J is TRBJ2-1 and V is TRBV15, with TRBD2 matching over 8 bases. V dropped 1 base and J dropped 4; count of bases not matched to a gene: 3. Germline-derived CDR1 and CDR2 are LNHNV and YYDKDF (reference sequence). This CDR3 spans 15 amino acids. CDR3 amino acids: CATSRVIAGYNEQFF. CDR3 in DNA: TGTGCCACCAGCAGAGTAATAGCGGGATACAATGAGCAGTTCTTC.

This clonotype was detected ten times or more. The V and J genes are TRBV3-1 and TRBJ2-7, with 7 bases identical to TRBD1. CDR1 is LGHDT and CDR2 is YNNKEL in the germline V gene (reference sequence). Trimming removed 4 bases from V and 2 bases from J; junction bases left unmatched: 2. The CDR3 is made up of 13 amino acids. CDR3 sequence (DNA): TGTGCCAGCAGCCGACAGGGACCCTACGAGCAGTACTTC. This sequence encodes CASSRQGPYEQYF.

This clonotype has a handful of counts. The rearrangement links TRBV20-1 to TRBJ2-7; D is possibly TRBD2 (6 bases). Looked up from germline, CDR1 is DFQATT and CDR2 is SNEGSKA (reference sequence). This CDR3 has 13 residues. With 5 bases removed from V and 7 bases from J, the gap between germline ends came to 18 bases. The CDR3: CSAPGSGEREQYF. The DNA for the CDR3 is TGCAGTGCTCCCGGCTCGGGGGAGCGGGAGCAGTACTTC.

V is TRBV27 and J is TRBJ2-5; 9 bases are shared with TRBD2. CDR1 is MNHEY and CDR2 is SMNVEV in the germline V gene (reference sequence). This CDR3 is 15 amino acids long. The junction had 8 bases not matched to a gene; V was cut back by 5 bases and J by 4 bases. The CDR3 spells CASSLSGRPPETQYF. CDR3 nucleotides: TGTGCCAGCAGTCTAAGCGGGAGGCCACCAGAGACCCAGTACTTC.

This clonotype was detected many times. The J gene is TRBJ2-7, the V gene TRBV12-3 or TRBV12-4; either TRBD1 or TRBD2 may supply D (5 bases each). This CDR3 is 15 amino acids long. The V gene lost 3 bases and the J gene lost 3 bases, with 15 bases spanning the gap. The CDR3 region has the DNA TGTGCCAGCAGTTTCTCCCGGGACCGTTACTACGAGCAGTACTTC. It translates to CASSFSRDRYYEQYF.

This clonotype was detected ten times or more. This sequence joins TRBV25-1 and TRBJ2-1, with TRBD2 as a possible D gene (5 bases). Trimming took off 9 bases at V and 5 bases at J, with 17 bases between the two ends. The CDR3 consists of 14 residues. In germline, CDR1 is MGHDK, CDR2 SYGVNS. The CDR3 loop reads CASISPGSHNEQFF. CDR3 bases: TGTGCCAGTATATCCCCGGGGAGCCACAATGAGCAGTTCTTC.

This clonotype has ten or more counts. The genes are TRBV6-1 and TRBJ1-5; D is unresolved. The germline V gene has CDR1 MNHNS and CDR2 SASEGT. V dropped 4 bases and J dropped 7 bases, with 11 bases sitting between them. The CDR3 has 13 residues. The CDR3 DNA reads TGTGCCAGCAGTGCTGACATCCAGCAGCCCCAGCATTTT. Translation: CASSADIQQPQHF.

This clonotype occurred a few times. The V gene is TRBV25-1, the J gene TRBJ2-3; D gene ambiguous. CDR3 length equals 13 residues. CDR1 is MGHDK, CDR2 SYGVNS, per germline. V lost 3 bases and J lost 2, with 6 bases in between. CDR3: CASSDGPTDTQYF. In DNA form, the CDR3 reads TGTGCCAGCAGTGATGGTCCCACAGATACGCAGTATTTT. Using reference TRBV25-1 and TRBJ2-3 for the parts outside the CDR3, the full variable domain is EADIYQTPRYLVIGTGKKITLECSQTMGHDKMYWYQQDPGMELHLIHYSYGVNSTEKGDLSSESTVSRIRTEHFPLTLESARPSHTSQYLCASSDGPTDTQYFGPGTRLTVL.

This clonotype came up many times. CDR3 sequence: CSAHDSPRETQYF. CDR3 DNA sequence: TGCAGTGCCCACGATAGTCCCCGGGAGACCCAGTACTTC. The chain links TRBV20-1 to TRBJ2-5; D remains unclear. The V gene lost 6 bases and the J gene lost 5 bases, with 16 bases spanning the gap. The CDR3 is 13 residues long. CDR1 DFQATT and CDR2 SNEGSKA come from the germline V gene (reference sequence).